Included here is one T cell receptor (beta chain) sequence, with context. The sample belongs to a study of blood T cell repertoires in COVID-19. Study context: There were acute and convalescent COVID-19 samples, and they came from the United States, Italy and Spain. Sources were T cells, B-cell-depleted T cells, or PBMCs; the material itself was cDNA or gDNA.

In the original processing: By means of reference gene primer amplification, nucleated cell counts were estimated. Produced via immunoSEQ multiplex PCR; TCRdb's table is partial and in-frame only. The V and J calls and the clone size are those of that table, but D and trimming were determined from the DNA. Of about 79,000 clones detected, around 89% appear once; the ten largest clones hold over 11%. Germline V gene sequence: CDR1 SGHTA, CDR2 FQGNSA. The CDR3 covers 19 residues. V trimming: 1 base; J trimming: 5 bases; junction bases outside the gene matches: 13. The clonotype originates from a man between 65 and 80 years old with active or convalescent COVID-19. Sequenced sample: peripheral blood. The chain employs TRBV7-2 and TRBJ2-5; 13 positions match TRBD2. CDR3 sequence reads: CASSLDAGTSGRARETQYF. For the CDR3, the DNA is TGTGCCAGCAGCTTAGATGCGGGAACTAGCGGGAGGGCCCGGGAGACCCAGTACTTC.